This T cell receptor beta chain appears in the sequencing data of a study of blood T cell repertoires in COVID-19. Study as a whole: Acute and convalescent COVID-19 specimens originated in the United States, Italy and Spain. T cells, B-cell-depleted T cells, or PBMCs supplied cDNA or gDNA.

The table came from immunoSEQ multiplex PCR; TCRdb's copy has only in-frame clones and leaves some out. The sample yields 200,000 to 250,000 clones, about 88% seen once. Trimming took off 3 bases at V and 3 bases at J, with 11 bases between the two ends. CDR3 length: 15 amino acids. Looked up from germline, CDR1 is ENHRY and CDR2 is SYGVKD. What was sequenced was peripheral blood. This chain uses TRBV10-3 with TRBJ2-2, with D tentatively TRBD2 (5 bases). The TCR was taken from a man aged 45 to 65 with COVID-19, enrolled during active disease. CDR3 DNA sequence: TGTGCCATCAGTGATCTTGGGAGAGACACCGGGGAGCTGTTTTTT. This sequence encodes CAISDLGRDTGELFF.